A single sample is the source of the 15 T cell receptor beta chains below, sequenced in a study of T cell clonotyping in hematopoietic cell transplantation. Clones were read by immunoSEQ multiplex PCR, and TCRdb kept only the in-frame ones, dropping some. The sample has 25,000 to 30,000 clones, around 93% seen once. Described time point: recipient sample about 28 days before transplant, after cytoreduction. The sequencing used peripheral blood mononuclear cells, collected before stem cell transplant. These receptors were collected from a man aged 45-65 years with acute myeloid leukemia. Some clones in this sample may be carry-over from other donors' samples.

The J gene is TRBJ2-7, the V gene TRBV6-1, with TRBD1 matching over 7 bases. After removal of 4 bases from V and 2 bases from J, the junction contained 8 bases not matched to a gene. Germline V CDR1 and CDR2: MNHNS, SASEGT. The CDR3 contains 15 residues. The CDR3 loop is CASSVMRQGPYEQYF. As DNA, the CDR3 is TGTGCCAGCAGTGTCATGAGACAGGGCCCCTACGAGCAGTACTTC.

Only a few counts were recorded for this clone. The J gene is TRBJ2-7, the V gene TRBV11-2; D assignment may be TRBD1 or TRBD2 (5 bases each). V was clipped by 1 base and J by 1 base, with 23 bases between them. Per germline, CDR1 SGHAT and CDR2 FQNNGV. This CDR3 has 19 amino acids. CDR3 region: CASSLARADSATRSYEQYF. For the CDR3, the DNA is TGTGCCAGCAGCTTAGCCCGGGCTGACAGTGCCACTAGGTCCTACGAGCAGTACTTC.

This chain uses TRBV7-2 with TRBJ2-3; possible D gene TRBD2, 6 bases. This CDR3 has 15 residues. CDR1 SGHTA and CDR2 FQGNSA come from the germline V gene. Trimming left V 3 bases short and J 6 bases short, with 16 bases between. CDR3 coding DNA: TGTGCCAGCAGCTTGACTAGGGTGGTGGATGATACGCAGTATTTT. It codes for CASSLTRVVDDTQYF.

The V and J genes are TRBV28 and TRBJ1-2; TRBD1 matches at 7 bases. V was clipped by 8 bases and J by 5 bases; unmatched bases: 32. Germline CDR1 MDHEN, CDR2 SYDVKM. This CDR3 region has 21 residues. The CDR3 protein is CASSSRAQGRGGASGWYGYTF. The CDR3 DNA reads TGTGCCAGCTCCTCGAGGGCACAGGGGAGGGGGGGGGCCTCGGGTTGGTATGGCTACACCTTC.

This chain joins TRBV4-2 and TRBJ1-2; 12 nucleotides line up with TRBD1. The CDR3 length is 16 residues. Losses at the gene ends were 1 base for V and 6 bases for J; bases not matched to a gene: 6. Germline lookup yields CDR1 LGHNA and CDR2 YNFKEQ. The CDR3 nucleotides read TGTGCCAGCAGCCAAGGGGACAGGGGGCTTACGGATGGCTACACCTTC. This encodes CASSQGDRGLTDGYTF.

The chain employs TRBV6-5 and TRBJ2-1; D remains ambiguous. Trimming removed 2 bases at V and 6 bases at J, with 11 bases between. CDR1 and CDR2 (germline): MNHEY, SVGAGI. This CDR3 has 14 amino acids. For the CDR3, the DNA is TGTGCCAGCAGTTACAGGAGAGTGGGCAATGAGCAGTTCTTC. Its translation is CASSYRRVGNEQFF.

This clone was seen only a few times. This chain uses TRBV28 with TRBJ2-3; 10 bases are shared with TRBD2. The CDR3 contains 17 residues. V trimming: 4 bases; J trimming: 1 base; junction bases outside the gene matches: 8. Germline CDR1 is MDHEN and CDR2 is SYDVKM. Here the CDR3 reads CASSSPSTSGGTDTQYF. CDR3 bases: TGTGCCAGCAGTTCCCCCTCAACTAGCGGGGGCACAGATACGCAGTATTTT.

This clone was recorded a few times. V and J are TRBV14 and TRBJ1-5; no reliable D call. CDR1 SGHDN and CDR2 FVKESK come from the germline V gene. Between the trimmed V and J ends, which lost 4 bases and 1 base, there was a span of 8 bases. This CDR3 spans 14 amino acids. This CDR3 is CASSLPESNQPQHF. CDR3 nucleotides: TGTGCCAGCAGCCTCCCAGAGAGCAATCAGCCCCAGCATTTT.

Written as DNA, the CDR3 is TGTGCCAGCAGTTACTCTGCAGGGGTAACTGAAGCTTTCTTT. This sequence encodes CASSYSAGVTEAFF. J is TRBJ1-1 and V is TRBV6-5, with a possible D match to TRBD1 (6 bases). The V gene's germline CDR1 is MNHEY and CDR2 SVGAGI. The V and J ends lost 0 bases and 5 bases respectively, with 10 bases between them. This CDR3 has 14 amino acids.

The rearrangement joins TRBV7-2 to TRBJ2-1; D is unclear. The CDR3 runs to 15 residues. Germline V CDR1 and CDR2: SGHTA, FQGNSA. V was pared by 3 bases and J by 0 bases, with 9 bases between. CDR3 region: CASSFDWSSYNEQFF. The CDR3 bases are TGTGCCAGCAGCTTTGACTGGAGCTCCTACAATGAGCAGTTCTTC.

J is TRBJ1-1 and V is TRBV5-1; 7 nucleotides match TRBD1. Germline V gene sequence: CDR1 SGHRS, CDR2 YFSETQ. The trim removed 4 bases at V and 4 bases at J, leaving 4 bases unmatched. The CDR3 totals 13 residues. The CDR3 here is CASSMRQGTEAFF. The CDR3 bases are TGCGCCAGCAGCATGAGACAGGGCACTGAAGCTTTCTTT.

This clone was observed a single time. The V call is TRBV13, the J call TRBJ2-5; 7 nucleotides agree with TRBD1. CDR1 and CDR2 from the germline V gene are PRHDT and FYEKMQ (reference sequence). The ends lost 0 bases at V and 4 bases at J; junction bases unmatched: 5. This CDR3 has 15 residues. The DNA for the CDR3 is TGTGCCAGCAGCTTAGGACAGGGGATTGGAGAGACCCAGTACTTC. Encoded protein: CASSLGQGIGETQYF.

CDR3 sequence (DNA): TGTGCCAGCAGACGGGGGAATGAGAGGAACGAGCAGTACTTC. The encoded protein is CASRRGNERNEQYF. The rearrangement uses TRBV6-6 and TRBJ2-7; a possible D gene is TRBD2 (6 bases). V was trimmed by 6 bases and J by 5 bases, leaving 17 bases between them. This CDR3 contains 14 residues. Germline assignment: CDR1 MNHNY and CDR2 SVGAGI (reference sequence).

This sequence joins TRBV19 and TRBJ2-1, with D tentatively TRBD1 (5 bases). The germline V gene has CDR1 LNHDA and CDR2 SQIVND (reference sequence). V shed 4 bases and J shed 0 bases, with 10 bases lying between them. The CDR3 has 15 residues. The CDR3 coding sequence is TGTGCCAGTAGTAAGGGGCAGAGCTCCTACAATGAGCAGTTCTTC. It is translated as CASSKGQSSYNEQFF.

The chain links TRBV2 to TRBJ2-1; the D is unclear. The CDR3 has 13 amino acids. Germline V gene data show CDR1 as SNHLY and CDR2 as FYNNEI. The V end lost 8 bases, the J end lost 3 bases, and 11 bases lay between the germline ends. The DNA for the CDR3 is TGTGCCAGCCTTGCGGCCATCTACAATGAGCAGTTCTTC. Translation gives CASLAAIYNEQFF.